Shown below are 27 T cell receptor beta chains from a single sample sequenced in a study of T cell responses to AZD1222 COVID-19 vaccine. The protocol was immunoSEQ multiplex PCR, while the TCRdb copy is restricted to in-frame clones and leaves out a portion. The table has more than 100,000 clones, roughly 90% seen once; the top ten hold 1.4% to 1.5%. The sample was peripheral blood, taken on day 0 of AZD1222 vaccination. These receptors were collected from an adult in good health.

The gene calls are TRBV3-1 (or the pseudogene TRBV3-2) and TRBJ2-5; a possible D gene is TRBD2 (6 bases). The CDR3 is made up of 15 amino acids. Germline V gene sequence: CDR1 LGHDT, CDR2 YNNKEL (reference sequence). Trimming shortened V by 3 bases and J by 0 bases, and 11 bases separated the two germline ends. This CDR3 is CASSQRGGYQETQYF. CDR3 DNA sequence: TGTGCCAGCAGCCAGCGGGGTGGATACCAAGAGACCCAGTACTTC.

V usage is TRBV5-1 and J usage is TRBJ1-1; D gene uncertain. Germline CDR1 SGHRS, CDR2 YFSETQ. The CDR3 has 14 residues. The V end was cut by 1 base, the J end by 0 bases, with 7 bases between. The CDR3 region has the DNA TGCGCCAGCAGCTTGTCAGCTCTGAACACTGAAGCTTTCTTT. This translates into CASSLSALNTEAFF.

The V call is TRBV5-4, the J call TRBJ2-5; D is perhaps TRBD1 or TRBD2 (5 bases each). V shed 7 bases and J shed 4 bases, with 14 bases lying between them. Per germline, CDR1 SGHNT and CDR2 YYREEE (reference sequence). The CDR3 has 13 residues. For the CDR3, the DNA is TGTGCCAGCTCCGGGGCCGGTGGAGAGACCCAGTACTTC. Residues: CASSGAGGETQYF.

The chain carries TRBV30 and TRBJ2-2; 7 nucleotides match TRBD1. V lost 4 bases, J lost 4 bases, and 3 bases stayed unmatched. Per germline, CDR1 GTSNPN and CDR2 SVGIG (reference sequence). The CDR3 is 13 residues long. In nucleotides, the CDR3 is TGTGCCTGGAACAGACAGGGCACCGGGGAGCTGTTTTTT. This translates into CAWNRQGTGELFF.

The chain is built from TRBV9 and TRBJ1-2; unclear D gene. V lost 3 bases and J 2 bases, leaving 11 bases between the germline ends. CDR1 and CDR2 (germline): SGDLS, YYNGEE. The CDR3 is 14 residues long. CDR3 residues: CASSGIQINYGYTF. In DNA, the CDR3 is TGTGCCAGCAGCGGCATACAGATAAACTATGGCTACACCTTC.

The rearrangement links TRBV27 to TRBJ1-6, with D uncertain. V was trimmed by 2 bases and J by 13 bases, leaving 15 bases between them. Germline CDR1 reads MNHEY; CDR2 reads SMNVEV (reference sequence). CDR3 length: 14 amino acids. CDR3 in DNA: TGTGCCAGCAGTTTAAGTGGCCCCGCGGTCCCCCTCCACTTT. Encoded protein: CASSLSGPAVPLHF.

V usage is TRBV4-3 and J usage is TRBJ2-2; tentative D call: TRBD1 (5 bases). From germline, CDR1 is LGHNA and CDR2 YSLEER. V lost 5 bases, J lost 4 bases, and 14 bases lay in between. CDR3 length: 15 residues. This chain's CDR3 is CASSVRTSGTGELFF. In DNA form, the CDR3 reads TGCGCCAGCAGCGTCCGGACATCAGGCACCGGGGAGCTGTTTTTT.

The chain recombines TRBV28 with TRBJ1-2; 10 bases fit TRBD1. Germline-derived CDR1 and CDR2 are MDHEN and SYDVKM. The CDR3 extends over 15 amino acids. The J segment lost 6 bases and the V segment lost 4 bases, leaving 8 bases of the junction unmatched. The CDR3 nucleotides are TGTGCCAGCAGTTCTACCGGGACAGGGGAAAATGGCTACACCTTC. Residues: CASSSTGTGENGYTF.

The chain employs TRBV7-2 and TRBJ2-2; D assignment may be TRBD1 or TRBD2 (5 bases each). The germline gives CDR1 SGHTA, CDR2 FQGNSA. The CDR3 spans 15 residues. The V and J ends lost 6 bases and 6 bases respectively, with 17 bases between them. The CDR3 loop is CASSSTGTISGELFF. The CDR3 region has the DNA TGTGCCAGCAGTTCTACCGGGACCATCTCCGGGGAGCTGTTTTTT.

The gene calls are TRBV28 and TRBJ1-1; the D gene is possibly TRBD1 (5 bases). Germline CDR1 reads MDHEN; CDR2 reads SYDVKM. V lost 3 bases and J 5 bases, leaving 10 bases between the germline ends. This CDR3 spans 13 amino acids. The CDR3 protein is CASSFRGRTEAFF. CDR3 bases: TGTGCCAGCAGTTTCCGGGGGAGGACTGAAGCTTTCTTT.

The chain has TRBV19 and TRBJ1-5; TRBD1 might be the D (5 bases). The V end lost 4 bases, the J end lost 0 bases, and 10 bases lay between the germline ends. CDR1 LNHDA and CDR2 SQIVND come from the germline V gene (reference sequence). The CDR3 has 15 residues. CDR3 residues: CASSRDGNSNQPQHF. DNA of the CDR3: TGTGCCAGTAGTAGGGACGGAAATAGCAATCAGCCCCAGCATTTT.

This chain links TRBV12-3 or TRBV12-4 with TRBJ2-2, with D unclear. The CDR3 consists of 12 residues. V was pared by 6 bases and J by 6 bases, with 8 bases between. The CDR3 DNA follows: TGTGCCAGCAGGAAAGAGGCCGGGGAGCTGTTTTTT. Its protein is CASRKEAGELFF.

The chain employs TRBV7-2 and TRBJ2-1; 7 nucleotides align to TRBD1. V dropped 5 bases and J dropped 11; count of bases not matched to a gene: 6. Germline CDR1 SGHTA, CDR2 FQGNSA. The length of the CDR3 is 12 residues. Written as DNA, the CDR3 is TGTGCCAGCAGCCTCGCAGGGGGACAGCAGTTCTTC. This encodes CASSLAGGQQFF.

The rearrangement uses TRBV5-5 and TRBJ2-7; D not resolved. CDR1 and CDR2 from the germline V gene are SGHKS and YYEKEE (reference sequence). The ends were cut back, 0 bases at V and 6 bases at J, with 7 bases in the middle. This CDR3 has 12 residues. CDR3 sequence: CASSLVGVEQYF. CDR3 nucleotides: TGTGCCAGCAGCTTGGTGGGTGTCGAGCAGTACTTC.

The gene calls are TRBV27 and TRBJ1-2; D might be TRBD1 (6 bases). Trimming stripped 6 bases from V and 0 bases from J, with 14 bases between. Looked up from germline, CDR1 is MNHEY and CDR2 is SMNVEV (reference sequence). The CDR3 extends over 15 amino acids. CDR3 in DNA: TGTGCCAGCAGCCAAGGACAGCTTACTAACTATGGCTACACCTTC. Protein product: CASSQGQLTNYGYTF.

The J gene is TRBJ1-6, the V gene TRBV7-2; D gene uncertain. Germline CDR1 reads SGHTA; CDR2 reads FQGNSA. The CDR3 loop spans 14 amino acids. V lost 1 base and J lost 7, with 8 bases in between. CDR3 loop: CASSLDFRNSPLHF. For the CDR3, the DNA is TGTGCCAGCAGCTTAGACTTTAGGAATTCACCCCTCCACTTT.

The genes are TRBV5-5 and TRBJ2-2, with TRBD2 matching 7 bases. V shed 2 bases, J shed 7 bases, and the junction held 5 bases outside the gene matches. Germline V gene lookup returns CDR1 SGHKS and CDR2 YYEKEE (reference sequence). The CDR3 covers 14 residues. Written as DNA, the CDR3 is TGTGCCAGCAGCTTTAGTCCGGGAGGCGGGGAGCTGTTTTTT. Its protein is CASSFSPGGGELFF.

CDR3 sequence (DNA): TGTGCCAGCAGCTTAGCGCTAGTTTACGAGCAGTACTTC. This sequence encodes CASSLALVYEQYF. The rearrangement joins TRBV7-9 to TRBJ2-7; D is unclear. The CDR3 runs to 13 residues. In germline, CDR1 is SEHNR, CDR2 FQNEAQ (reference sequence). The V end was cut by 0 bases, the J end by 4 bases, with 7 bases between.

The chain recombines TRBV24-1 with TRBJ1-1, with D perhaps TRBD1 (5 bases). The germline CDR1 and CDR2 sequences are KGHDR and SFDVKD. The CDR3 runs to 12 residues. Trimming took off 10 bases at V and 3 bases at J, with 11 bases between the two ends. The CDR3 reads CATKAGDTEAFF. DNA for the CDR3: TGTGCCACAAAGGCGGGGGACACTGAAGCTTTCTTT.

The chain joins TRBV12-3 or TRBV12-4 to TRBJ1-3, with unresolved D. The V gene lost 5 bases and the J gene lost 11 bases, with 16 bases spanning the gap. The CDR3 totals 13 residues. The CDR3 bases are TGTGCCAGCAGTCCCGACCCGGGGTTGTCCATATATTTT. Translation gives CASSPDPGLSIYF.

This clone has just one count. The genes are TRBV11-2 and TRBJ2-6; D ambiguous. The CDR3 has 15 amino acids. Germline V CDR1 and CDR2: SGHAT, FQNNGV. Trimming took off 4 bases at V and 2 bases at J, with 9 bases between the two ends. The CDR3 sequence: CASSSLRTGANVLTF. The DNA of the CDR3 is TGTGCCAGCAGCTCCCTACGAACTGGGGCCAACGTCCTGACTTTC.

The rearrangement joins TRBV2 to TRBJ2-2, with 10 bases that match TRBD1. The V segment lost 2 bases and the J segment 5 bases; nucleotides outside the gene matches: 2. The germline V gene has CDR1 SNHLY and CDR2 FYNNEI. This CDR3 has 15 amino acids. Here the CDR3 DNA reads TGTGCCAGCAGTGAATTGGACAGGGGGACCGGGGAGCTGTTTTTT. Translation: CASSELDRGTGELFF.

V is TRBV3-1 (or the pseudogene TRBV3-2) and J is TRBJ1-1; perhaps TRBD1 as D (5 bases). CDR3 length equals 12 residues. Germline lookup yields CDR1 LGHDT and CDR2 YNNKEL (reference sequence). Trimming left V 4 bases short and J 4 bases short, with 7 bases between. The CDR3 nucleotides are TGTGCCAGCAGCCCCCAGGGCACTGAAGCTTTCTTT. Its translation: CASSPQGTEAFF.

The gene calls are TRBV5-8 and TRBJ1-1; D ambiguous. Trimming shortened V by 4 bases and J by 0 bases, and 13 bases separated the two germline ends. Germline-derived CDR1 and CDR2 are SGHTS and YDEGEE. The CDR3 extends over 15 amino acids. In nucleotides, the CDR3 is TGTGCCAGCAGCCGGACTCCCATTTTGAACACTGAAGCTTTCTTT. This codes for CASSRTPILNTEAFF.

This chain links TRBV2 with TRBJ1-3, with TRBD1 identical over 7 bases. Germline assignment: CDR1 SNHLY and CDR2 FYNNEI. CDR3 size: 18 residues. Trimming at V came to 6 bases and at J to 1 base, leaving 15 bases not matched to a gene. CDR3 bases: TGTGCCAGCAGCTGGGGGGCAGGGGGGTTAGCGTCTGGAAACACCATATATTTT. Amino acid sequence: CASSWGAGGLASGNTIYF.

The V gene is TRBV7-3, the J gene TRBJ2-1; TRBD2 agrees at 9 bases. The CDR3 runs to 16 residues. Germline V gene data show CDR1 as SGHTA and CDR2 as FQGTGA. The V gene end was trimmed by 5 bases and the J gene end by 1 base; junction bases not matched to a gene: 6. The CDR3 loop reads CASSRIAGASYNEQFF. For the CDR3, the DNA is TGTGCCAGCAGCAGAATAGCGGGGGCTTCCTACAATGAGCAGTTCTTC.

This clone was found once. This chain joins TRBV6-5 and TRBJ1-1; 7 positions match TRBD1. The CDR3 is 14 residues long. CDR1 and CDR2 (germline): MNHEY, SVGAGI. J was trimmed by 4 bases and V by 3 bases; bases with no gene match: 5. The CDR3, as DNA: TGTGCCAGCAGTTATGACAGGGCCCTCACTGAAGCTTTCTTT. It encodes CASSYDRALTEAFF.